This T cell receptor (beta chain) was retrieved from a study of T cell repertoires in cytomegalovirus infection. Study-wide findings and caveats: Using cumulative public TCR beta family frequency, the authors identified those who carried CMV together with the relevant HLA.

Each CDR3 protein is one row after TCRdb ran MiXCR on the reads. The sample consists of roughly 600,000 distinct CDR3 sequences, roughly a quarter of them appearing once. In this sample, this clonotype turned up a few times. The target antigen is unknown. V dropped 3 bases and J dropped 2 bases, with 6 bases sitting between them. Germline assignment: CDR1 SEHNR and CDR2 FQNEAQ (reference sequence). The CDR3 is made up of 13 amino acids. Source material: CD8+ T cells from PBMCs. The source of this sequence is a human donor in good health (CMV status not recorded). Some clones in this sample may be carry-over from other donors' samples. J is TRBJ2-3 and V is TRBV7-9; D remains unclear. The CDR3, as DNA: TGTGCCAGCAGCTTCTCACCCACAGATACGCAGTATTTT. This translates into CASSFSPTDTQYF. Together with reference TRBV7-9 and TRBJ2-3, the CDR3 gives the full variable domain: DTGVSQNPRHKITKRGQNVTFRCDPISEHNRLYWYRQTLGQGPEFLTYFQNEAQLEKSRLLSDRFSAERPKGSFSTLEIQRTEQGDSAMYLCASSFSPTDTQYFGPGTRLTVL.